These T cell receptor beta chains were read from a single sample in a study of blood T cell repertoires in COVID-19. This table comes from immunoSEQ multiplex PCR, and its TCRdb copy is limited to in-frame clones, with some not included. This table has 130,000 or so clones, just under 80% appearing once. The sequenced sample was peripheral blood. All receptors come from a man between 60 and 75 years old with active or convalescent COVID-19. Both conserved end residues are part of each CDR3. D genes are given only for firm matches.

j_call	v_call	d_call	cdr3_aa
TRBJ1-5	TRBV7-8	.	CASSRGGFGSNQPQHF
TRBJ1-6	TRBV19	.	CASSIDLSRNSLHF
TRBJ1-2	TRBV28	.	CASSLMEYGYTF
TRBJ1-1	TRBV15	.	CATSRDLYTEAFF
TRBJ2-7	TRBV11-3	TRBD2	CASSQTSGSYEQYF
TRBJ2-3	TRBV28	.	CASSYGGMGGRTDTQYF
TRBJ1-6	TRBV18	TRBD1	CASSNRTGLNSPLHF
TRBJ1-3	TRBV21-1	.	CASSKAKTSGNTIYF
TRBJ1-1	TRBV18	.	CASSPPSLNTEAFF
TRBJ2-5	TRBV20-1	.	CSVAVGETQYF
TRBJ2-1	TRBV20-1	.	CSASFDSFKQFF
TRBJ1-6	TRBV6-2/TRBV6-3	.	CASSRDTQNSPLHF
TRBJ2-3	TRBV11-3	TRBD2	CASSLAAGADTQYF
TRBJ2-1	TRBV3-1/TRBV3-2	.	CASSQDQGFYNEQFF
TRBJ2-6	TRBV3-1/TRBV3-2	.	CASSRTESGANVLTF
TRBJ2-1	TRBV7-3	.	CASSHTLAGYNEQFF
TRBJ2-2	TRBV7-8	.	CASSSLTNRNTGELFF
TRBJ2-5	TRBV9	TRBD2	CASSVGIAGEGETQYF
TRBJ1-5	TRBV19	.	CASRNREEPQHF
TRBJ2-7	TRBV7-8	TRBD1	CASSLSSQGGAEQYF
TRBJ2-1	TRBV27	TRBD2	CASSSPAGDNEQFF
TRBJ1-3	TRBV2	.	CASSEIDAGAIKSGNTIYF
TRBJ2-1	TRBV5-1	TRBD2	CASSPGTSGGGYNEQFF
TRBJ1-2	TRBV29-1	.	CSVQLQRGVGGYTF
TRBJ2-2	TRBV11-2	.	CASSSRSGTNTGELFF
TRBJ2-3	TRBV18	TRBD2	CASSPLTSGRFSTDTQYF
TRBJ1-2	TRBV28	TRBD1	CASSQPRDSYDYGYTF
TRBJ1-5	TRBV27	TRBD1	CASRLDRNPNQPQHF
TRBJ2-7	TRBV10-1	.	CASTSGRAEQYF
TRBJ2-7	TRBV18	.	CASSPGLRPSYEQYF
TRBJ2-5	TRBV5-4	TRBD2	CASSRGTSGPYQETQYF
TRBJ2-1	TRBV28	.	CASTTWGSNEQFF
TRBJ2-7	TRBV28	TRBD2	CASSLRDGGEAYEQYF
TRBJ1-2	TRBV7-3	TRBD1	CASSPGRQGAYGYTF
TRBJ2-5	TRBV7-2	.	CASSLGGRGFIKTQYF
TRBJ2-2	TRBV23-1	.	CASGGNLNTGELFF
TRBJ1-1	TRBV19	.	CASSPTLNTEAFF